The clone carrying this TCR beta chain was counted a few times. Its specificity is unknown. Germline V lookup: CDR1 SNHLY, CDR2 FYNNEI. This CDR3 comprises 15 residues. Deletions cut 5 bases from V and 0 bases from J, with 14 bases between. TCRB immunosequencing input was roughly 500 nanograms of biopsy DNA per sample. Repertoires were generated with immunoSEQ multiplex PCR, while TCRdb's copy carries only in-frame clones and drops some. The sample yields 6,500 to 7,500 clones, around 72% seen once. These data come from a study of T cell repertoires in ileal Crohn's disease. Study-level background: Operated complications were stricturing disease (roughly 60%) and penetrating disease (roughly 39%).

Overall study findings and caveats: Active smokers at surgery had more clonal expansions than non-smokers. Clonality above 26.8% at surgery always came with endoscopic recurrence.

The source material was ileal tissue. This TCR was recovered from an adult with Crohn's disease. This chain links TRBV2 with TRBJ2-7; D possibly corresponds to TRBD2 (5 bases). The CDR3 DNA reads as TGTGCCAGCAGTCCCCCCAGAGGGTCCTCCTACGAGCAGTACTTC. Translating it yields CASSPPRGSSYEQYF.